The source of this T cell receptor (beta chain) is a study of shared clonotypes between healthy human individuals. Study results and limitations: The study found roughly 5% of naive CD4 clonotypes shared across several donors.

A CD45RA-negative memory subset and a CD45RA+ naive subset were separated from the CD4+ cells. A note on this clone: Its target is unknown.

Germline V lookup: CDR1 SGHRS, CDR2 YFSETQ. The CDR3 runs to 15 residues. The V end lost 6 bases, the J end lost 0 bases, and 15 bases lay between the germline ends. Assay execution took place at the deep level. Replicate PCRs from sorted subsets contained 200 ng DNA, which is around 30,000 T cell genomes. Data came from immunoSEQ multiplex PCR; TCRdb stores just in-frame clones and leaves some out. Of about 1.4 million clones detected, roughly 97% appear once; the ten largest clones hold roughly 1.2%. Sequencing used naive CD4+ T cells sorted from blood. The sample's subset: CD45RA+ positively selected. The TCR comes from a man younger than 45 in good health. The chain couples TRBV5-1 to TRBJ2-5; D gene unclear. Here the CDR3 DNA reads TGCGCCAGCACCTACGACGGGCGACACCAAGAGACCCAGTACTTC. This translates into CASTYDGRHQETQYF.